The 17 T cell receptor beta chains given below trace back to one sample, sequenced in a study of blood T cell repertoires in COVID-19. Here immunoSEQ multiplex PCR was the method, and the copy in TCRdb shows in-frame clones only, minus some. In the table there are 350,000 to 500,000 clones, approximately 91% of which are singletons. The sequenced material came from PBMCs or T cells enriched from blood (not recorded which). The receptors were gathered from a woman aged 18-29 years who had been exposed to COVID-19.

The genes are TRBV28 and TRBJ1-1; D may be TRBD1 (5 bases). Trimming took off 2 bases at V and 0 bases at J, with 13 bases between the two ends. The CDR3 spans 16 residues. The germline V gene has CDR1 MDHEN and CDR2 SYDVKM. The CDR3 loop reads CASSLGGVEMNTEAFF. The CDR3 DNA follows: TGTGCCAGCAGTTTAGGGGGGGTCGAAATGAACACTGAAGCTTTCTTT.

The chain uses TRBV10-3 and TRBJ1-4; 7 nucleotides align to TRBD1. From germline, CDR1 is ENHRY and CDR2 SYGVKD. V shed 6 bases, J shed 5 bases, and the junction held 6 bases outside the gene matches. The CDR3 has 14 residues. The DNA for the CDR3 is TGTGCCATCAGGCCGGGACAGACCAATGAAAAACTGTTTTTT. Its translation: CAIRPGQTNEKLFF.

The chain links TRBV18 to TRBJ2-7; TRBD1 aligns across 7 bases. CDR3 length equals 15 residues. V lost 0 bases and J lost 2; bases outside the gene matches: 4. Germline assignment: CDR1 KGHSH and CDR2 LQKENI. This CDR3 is CASSPPGQVAYEQYF. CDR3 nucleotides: TGTGCCAGCTCACCACCTGGACAGGTAGCCTACGAGCAGTACTTC.

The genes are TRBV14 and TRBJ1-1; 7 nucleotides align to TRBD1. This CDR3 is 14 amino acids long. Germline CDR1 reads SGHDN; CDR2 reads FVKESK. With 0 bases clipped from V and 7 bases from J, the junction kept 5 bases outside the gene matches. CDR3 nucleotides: TGTGCCAGCAGCCAAGAACGACAGGGAGGTGAAGCTTTCTTT. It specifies CASSQERQGGEAFF.

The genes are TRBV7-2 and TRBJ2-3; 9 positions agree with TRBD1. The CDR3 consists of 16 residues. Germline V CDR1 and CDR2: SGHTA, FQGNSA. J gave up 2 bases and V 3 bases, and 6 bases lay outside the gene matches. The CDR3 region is CASSLTGTGNTDTQYF. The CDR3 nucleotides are TGTGCCAGCAGCTTGACCGGGACAGGGAACACAGATACGCAGTATTTT.

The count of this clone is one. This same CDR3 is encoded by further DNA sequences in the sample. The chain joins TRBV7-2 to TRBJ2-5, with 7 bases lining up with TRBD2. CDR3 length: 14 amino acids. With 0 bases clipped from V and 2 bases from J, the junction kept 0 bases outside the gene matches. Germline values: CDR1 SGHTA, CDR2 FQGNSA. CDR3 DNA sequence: TGTGCCAGCAGCTTAGCGGGACTACAAGAGACCCAGTACTTC. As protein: CASSLAGLQETQYF.

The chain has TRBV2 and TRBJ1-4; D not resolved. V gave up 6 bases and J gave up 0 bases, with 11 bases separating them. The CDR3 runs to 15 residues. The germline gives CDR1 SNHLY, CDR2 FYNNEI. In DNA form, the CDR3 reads TGTGCCAGCAGGTTTCCACATGCAACTAATGAAAAACTGTTTTTT. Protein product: CASRFPHATNEKLFF.

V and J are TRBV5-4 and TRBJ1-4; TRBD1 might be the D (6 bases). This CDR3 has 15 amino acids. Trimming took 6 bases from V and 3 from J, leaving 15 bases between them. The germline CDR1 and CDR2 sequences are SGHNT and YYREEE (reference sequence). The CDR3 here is CASKATPGANEKLFF. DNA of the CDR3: TGTGCCAGCAAAGCGACCCCAGGGGCTAATGAAAAACTGTTTTTT.

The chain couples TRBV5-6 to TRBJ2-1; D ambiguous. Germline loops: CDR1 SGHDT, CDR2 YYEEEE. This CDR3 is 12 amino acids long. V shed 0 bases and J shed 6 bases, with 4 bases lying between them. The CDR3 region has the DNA TGTGCCAGCAGCTTGGGCGGCAATGAGCAGTTCTTC. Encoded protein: CASSLGGNEQFF.

The CDR3 spells CASSSDRGSNQPQHF. DNA for the CDR3: TGTGCCAGTAGCTCGGACAGGGGCAGCAATCAGCCCCAGCATTTT. The chain combines TRBV19 with TRBJ1-5; 9 bases align to TRBD1. Germline CDR1 reads LNHDA; CDR2 reads SQIVND (reference sequence). The V and J ends lost 6 bases and 1 base, in that order; junction bases with no gene match: 4. The CDR3 sequence is 15 residues long.

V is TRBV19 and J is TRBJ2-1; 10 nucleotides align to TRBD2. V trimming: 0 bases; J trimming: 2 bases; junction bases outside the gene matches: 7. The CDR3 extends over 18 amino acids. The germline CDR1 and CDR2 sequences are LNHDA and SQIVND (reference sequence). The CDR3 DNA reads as TGTGCCAGTAGTATAGAACGGATACTAGCGGGAACCTACAATGAGCAGTTCTTC. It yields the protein CASSIERILAGTYNEQFF.

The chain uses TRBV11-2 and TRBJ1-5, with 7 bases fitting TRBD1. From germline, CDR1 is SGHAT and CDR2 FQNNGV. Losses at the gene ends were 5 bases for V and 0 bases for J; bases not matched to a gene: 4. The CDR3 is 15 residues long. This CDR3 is CASSQTGHSNQPQHF. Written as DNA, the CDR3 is TGTGCCAGCAGCCAGACAGGGCATAGCAATCAGCCCCAGCATTTT.

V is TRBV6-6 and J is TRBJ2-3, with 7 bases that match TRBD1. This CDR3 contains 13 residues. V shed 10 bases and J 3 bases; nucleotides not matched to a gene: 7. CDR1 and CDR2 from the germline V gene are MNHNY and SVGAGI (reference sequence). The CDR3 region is CATNRGDTDTQYF. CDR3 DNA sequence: TGTGCCACCAACAGGGGAGATACAGATACGCAGTATTTT.

The CDR3: CASSPWEGGEQFF. CDR3 DNA: TGTGCCAGCTCACCTTGGGAGGGCGGTGAGCAGTTCTTC. The chain employs TRBV18 and TRBJ2-1; TRBD2 aligns across 7 bases. The CDR3 is made up of 13 amino acids. J gave up 9 bases and V 3 bases, and 5 bases lay outside the gene matches. Germline V gives CDR1 KGHSH, CDR2 LQKENI.

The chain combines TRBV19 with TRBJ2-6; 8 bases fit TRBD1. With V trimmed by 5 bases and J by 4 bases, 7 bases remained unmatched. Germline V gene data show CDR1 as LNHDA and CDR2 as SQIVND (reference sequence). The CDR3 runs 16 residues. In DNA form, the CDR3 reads TGTGCCAGTAGTTCCGACAGGGGAACCGGGGCCAACGTCCTGACTTTC. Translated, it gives CASSSDRGTGANVLTF.

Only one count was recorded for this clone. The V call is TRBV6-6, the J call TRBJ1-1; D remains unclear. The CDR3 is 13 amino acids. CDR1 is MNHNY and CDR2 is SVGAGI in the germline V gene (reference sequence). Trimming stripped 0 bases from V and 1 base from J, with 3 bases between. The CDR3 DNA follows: TGTGCCAGCAGTTACTCACAGAACACTGAAGCTTTCTTT. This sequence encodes CASSYSQNTEAFF.

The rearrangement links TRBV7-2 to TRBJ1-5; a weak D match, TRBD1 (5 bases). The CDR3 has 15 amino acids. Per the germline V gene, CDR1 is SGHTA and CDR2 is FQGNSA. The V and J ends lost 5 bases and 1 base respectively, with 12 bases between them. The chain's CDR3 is CASSAVGASNQPQHF. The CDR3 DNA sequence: TGTGCCAGCAGCGCCGTAGGGGCGAGCAATCAGCCCCAGCATTTT.